Sequencing of this T cell receptor beta chain was carried out in a study of neurological immune-mediated disorders. Study results and caveats: The greatest TCR clonal expansion appeared in HTLV-1-associated myelopathy and the smallest, falling below healthy controls, in multiple sclerosis.

The cDNA was generated by 5'RACE with 10-nucleotide random UMIs. From 15-18 subjects, each sequencing run yielded over 170 million TCR-beta sequences. MiXCR, applied by TCRdb to the 5' RACE reads, yields one record per CDR3 protein. This table has approximately 47,000 distinct CDR3 sequences, roughly 12% appearing once. In germline, CDR1 is SGHRS, CDR2 YFSETQ. The ends lost 2 bases at V and 3 bases at J; junction bases unmatched: 5. The CDR3 length is 16 residues. This clonotype appeared many times. The antigen remains undetermined. Time point in this sample: longitudinal time-point 3. This clonotype was obtained from a male donor with HTLV-1-associated myelopathy (HAM/TSP). The J gene is TRBJ2-3, the V gene TRBV5-1; TRBD2 matches at 11 bases. Sequencing used PBMCs. The CDR3 is CASSFGLAGGTDTQYF. The CDR3 DNA follows: TGCGCCAGCAGCTTCGGGCTAGCGGGGGGAACAGATACGCAGTATTTT.